A selection of T cell receptor beta chains follows, all from one sample in a study of T cell changes during pregnancy in multiple sclerosis. TCRdb's copy holds only in-frame clones and misses some; the assay was immunoSEQ multiplex PCR. The sample yields 20,000 or so clones, more than 80% seen once. Sequenced material: CD8+ T cells from peripheral blood mononuclear cells, taken in the third trimester of pregnancy. These receptors originate from a female donor in good health, enrolled as a control in a pregnancy study. CDR3s include the opening cysteine and the closing phenylalanine or tryptophan.

J: TRBJ1-2; V: TRBV12-5; CDR3: CASLNDRADNYGYTF
J: TRBJ2-1; V: TRBV21-1; CDR3: CASRTGLVPYNEQFF
J: TRBJ1-1; V: TRBV5-1; CDR3: CASSTRDRASAFF
J: TRBJ1-2; V: TRBV7-9; CDR3: CASSGDRDGGYTF
J: TRBJ2-4; V: TRBV7-9; CDR3: CASSSPRGTQYF
J: TRBJ2-3; V: TRBV7-6; CDR3: CAIGGTGGIDTQYF
J: TRBJ1-6; V: TRBV27; CDR3: CASSLEGQGKPFYNSPLHF
J: TRBJ1-2; V: TRBV10-3; CDR3: CAISDGQGPDYGYTF
J: TRBJ2-7; V: TRBV14; CDR3: CASSQDWTSYEQYF
J: TRBJ1-5; V: TRBV4-3; CDR3: CASSLSRAGYNQPQHF
J: TRBJ1-5; V: TRBV6-1; CDR3: CASKRTGQETQPQHF
J: TRBJ2-5; V: TRBV6-6; CDR3: CASRPQVKETQYF
J: TRBJ2-7; V: TRBV6-5; CDR3: CASSQDLTGSYEQYF
J: TRBJ1-3; V: TRBV18; CDR3: CASSPWDSGSGNTIYF
J: TRBJ1-1; V: TRBV27; CDR3: CASSISRDTEAFF
J: TRBJ2-7; V: TRBV19; CDR3: CASSIVGSSSYEQYF
J: TRBJ1-1; V: TRBV4-3; CDR3: CASSQESLNTEAFF
J: TRBJ1-1; V: TRBV2; CDR3: CASSEAQWTEAFF
J: TRBJ1-1; V: TRBV12-5; CDR3: CASGREGGRANTEAFF
J: TRBJ2-3; V: TRBV11-2; CDR3: CASSLGLADTDTQYF
J: TRBJ2-7; V: TRBV7-2; CDR3: CASSLIGGGGAYEQYF
J: TRBJ2-7; V: TRBV4-3; CDR3: CASSQDFPGESNEQYF
J: TRBJ2-7; V: TRBV6-5; CDR3: CASSYGTGPNEQYF
J: TRBJ1-6; V: TRBV27; CDR3: CASSSGQVNSPLHF
J: TRBJ2-7; V: TRBV28; CDR3: CASSLWTGKAYEQYF
J: TRBJ1-4; V: TRBV7-2; CDR3: CASSFDRGGEKLFF
J: TRBJ2-7; V: TRBV5-8; CDR3: CASSLDGSRKEVHEQYF
J: TRBJ1-1; V: TRBV4-1; CDR3: CASSPREGHTEAFF
J: TRBJ2-7; V: TRBV5-4; CDR3: CASSTGHGLYF
J: TRBJ1-2; V: TRBV7-9; CDR3: CASRSWLGADYGYTF
J: TRBJ2-5; V: TRBV11-2; CDR3: CASSLKPTGAVETQYF
J: TRBJ1-5; V: TRBV27; CDR3: CASSPGVLYRQPQHF
J: TRBJ2-7; V: TRBV6-1; CDR3: CASSEVGRSYEQYF
J: TRBJ2-1; V: TRBV10-2; CDR3: CASSDQRGYNEQFF
J: TRBJ1-5; V: TRBV25-1; CDR3: CASSLGGTQPQHF
J: TRBJ2-1; V: TRBV29-1; CDR3: CSALAGAFNEQFF
J: TRBJ2-7; V: TRBV4-2; CDR3: CASSGTSGGLEQYF
J: TRBJ2-1; V: TRBV5-1; CDR3: CASSLSGYNEQFF
J: TRBJ1-6; V: TRBV6-1; CDR3: CASSVDSPLHF
J: TRBJ2-1; V: TRBV7-8; CDR3: CASSASGGAVDEQFF
J: TRBJ2-7; V: TRBV7-2; CDR3: CASSQVHGAYEQYF